This T cell receptor beta chain was profiled in a study of blood T cell repertoires in COVID-19. Across the study: Acute-phase and convalescent COVID-19 samples originated in the United States, Italy and Spain.

In the study's own analysis: Counts of nucleated cells, estimated from reference gene primer amplification, were obtained. The repertoire was sequenced with immunoSEQ multiplex PCR; TCRdb's copy has only in-frame clones and lacks some. The DNA gave D and trimming, while V, J and clone size come from that table. The sample carries approximately 330,000 clones, about 86% recorded once. This CDR3 is 12 amino acids long. V was cut by 6 bases and J by 8 bases, with 9 bases left in between. CDR1 and CDR2 from the germline V gene are SGHNT and YYREEE (reference sequence). The sequenced material came from PBMCs or T cells enriched from blood (not recorded which). This TCR was sampled from a middle-aged woman with acute COVID-19. The chain recombines TRBV5-4 with TRBJ1-6; D call uncertain. In DNA, the CDR3 is TGTGCCAGCACCGTACGGGATTCACCCCTCCACTTT. It codes for CASTVRDSPLHF.